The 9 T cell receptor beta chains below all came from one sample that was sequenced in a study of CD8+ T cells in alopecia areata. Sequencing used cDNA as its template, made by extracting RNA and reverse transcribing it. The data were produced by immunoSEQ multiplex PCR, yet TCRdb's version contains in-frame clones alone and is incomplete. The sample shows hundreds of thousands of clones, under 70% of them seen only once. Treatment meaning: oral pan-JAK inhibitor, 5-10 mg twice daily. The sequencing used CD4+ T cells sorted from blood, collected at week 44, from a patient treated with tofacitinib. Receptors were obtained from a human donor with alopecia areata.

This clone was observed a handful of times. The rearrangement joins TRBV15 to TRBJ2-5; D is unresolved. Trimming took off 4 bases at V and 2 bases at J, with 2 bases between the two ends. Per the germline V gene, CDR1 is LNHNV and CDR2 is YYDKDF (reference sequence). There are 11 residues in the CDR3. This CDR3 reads CATSIQETQYF. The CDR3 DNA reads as TGTGCCACCAGCATACAAGAGACCCAGTACTTC.

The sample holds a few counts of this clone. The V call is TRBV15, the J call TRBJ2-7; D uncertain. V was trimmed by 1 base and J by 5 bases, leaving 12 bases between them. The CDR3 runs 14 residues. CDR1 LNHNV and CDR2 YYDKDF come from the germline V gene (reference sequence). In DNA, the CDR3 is TGTGCCACCAGCAGAGGACCAATGATCGACGAGCAGTACTTC. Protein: CATSRGPMIDEQYF.

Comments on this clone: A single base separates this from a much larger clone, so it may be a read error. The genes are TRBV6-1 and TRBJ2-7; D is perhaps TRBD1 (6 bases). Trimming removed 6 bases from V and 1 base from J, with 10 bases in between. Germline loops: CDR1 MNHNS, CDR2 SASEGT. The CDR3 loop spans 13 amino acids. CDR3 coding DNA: TGTGCCAGCAGCCTGGACAGATCCTACGAGCAGTACTTC. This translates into CASSLDRSYEQYF.

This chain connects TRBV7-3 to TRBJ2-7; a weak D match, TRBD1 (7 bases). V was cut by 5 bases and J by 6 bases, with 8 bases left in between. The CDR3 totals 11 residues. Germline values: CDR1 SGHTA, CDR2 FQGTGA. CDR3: CASSQGGEQYF. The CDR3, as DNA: TGTGCCAGCAGCCAGGGGGGCGAGCAGTACTTC.

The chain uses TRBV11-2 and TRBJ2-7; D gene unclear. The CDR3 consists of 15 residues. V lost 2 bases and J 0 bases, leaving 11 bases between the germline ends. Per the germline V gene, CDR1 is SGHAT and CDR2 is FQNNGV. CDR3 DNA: TGTGCCAGCAGCTTAAGTCAGATTAGCTCCTACGAGCAGTACTTC. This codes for CASSLSQISSYEQYF.

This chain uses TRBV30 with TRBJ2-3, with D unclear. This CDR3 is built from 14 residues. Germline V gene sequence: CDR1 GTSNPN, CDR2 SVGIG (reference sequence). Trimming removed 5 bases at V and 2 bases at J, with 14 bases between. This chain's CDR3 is CAWGRRPDTDTQYF. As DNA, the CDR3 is TGTGCCTGGGGACGGAGACCTGACACAGATACGCAGTATTTT.

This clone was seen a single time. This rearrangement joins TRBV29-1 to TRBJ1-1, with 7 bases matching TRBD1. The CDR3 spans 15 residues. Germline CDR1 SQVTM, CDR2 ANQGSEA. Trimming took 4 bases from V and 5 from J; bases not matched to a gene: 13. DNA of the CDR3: TGCAGCGTTGGAGGGTTTAGGGGGCTAGGGACTGAAGCTTTCTTT. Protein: CSVGGFRGLGTEAFF.

For the CDR3, the DNA is TGTGCCAGCAGCCCGAGTACAGGGATTAACACAGATACGCAGTATTTT. Encoded protein: CASSPSTGINTDTQYF. V usage is TRBV7-3 and J usage is TRBJ2-3; tentative D call: TRBD1 (6 bases). Germline V gene sequence: CDR1 SGHTA, CDR2 FQGTGA. The CDR3 covers 16 residues. Trimming left V 5 bases short and J 2 bases short, with 17 bases between.

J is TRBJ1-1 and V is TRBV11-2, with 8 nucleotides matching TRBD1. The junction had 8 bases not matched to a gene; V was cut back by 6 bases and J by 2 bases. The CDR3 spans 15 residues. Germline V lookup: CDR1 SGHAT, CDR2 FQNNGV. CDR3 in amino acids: CASRQGAPTNTEAFF. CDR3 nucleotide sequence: TGTGCCAGCAGGCAGGGGGCTCCGACTAACACTGAAGCTTTCTTT.